This T cell receptor (beta chain) was identified during a study of vaccination and CD4 T cells after COVID-19. About the research overall: Once diagnosed, patients had post-COVID samples drawn a median about 100 days later (range 35 to 161).

The CDR3 runs 18 residues. CDR1 MDHEN and CDR2 SYDVKM come from the germline V gene. Trimming at V came to 6 bases and at J to 5 bases, leaving 17 bases not matched to a gene. Oncomine TCR Beta short-read sequencing was applied to DNA from cultured CD4+ T cells. TCRdb re-derived calls from the PCR reads in MiXCR, one entry per CDR3 protein. This repertoire shows more than 15,000 distinct CDR3 sequences, around 52% found once; its top ten account for 8% to 10%. This clonotype came up a few times. Its antigen is undetermined. The treatment was: approximately nine-day PBMC culture with coronavirus spike peptide pools or control peptides (ViraFEST assay).

Specimen: CD4+ T cells from blood, cultured in vitro. The sequence was collected from a human donor who had recovered from COVID-19. The chain has TRBV28 and TRBJ2-5; 11 positions match TRBD2. CDR3 sequence (DNA): TGTGCCAGCAGCCACCTGGGGGGTTTAGCGGGAGGGTCGGAGACCCAGTACTTC. This gives the protein CASSHLGGLAGGSETQYF.